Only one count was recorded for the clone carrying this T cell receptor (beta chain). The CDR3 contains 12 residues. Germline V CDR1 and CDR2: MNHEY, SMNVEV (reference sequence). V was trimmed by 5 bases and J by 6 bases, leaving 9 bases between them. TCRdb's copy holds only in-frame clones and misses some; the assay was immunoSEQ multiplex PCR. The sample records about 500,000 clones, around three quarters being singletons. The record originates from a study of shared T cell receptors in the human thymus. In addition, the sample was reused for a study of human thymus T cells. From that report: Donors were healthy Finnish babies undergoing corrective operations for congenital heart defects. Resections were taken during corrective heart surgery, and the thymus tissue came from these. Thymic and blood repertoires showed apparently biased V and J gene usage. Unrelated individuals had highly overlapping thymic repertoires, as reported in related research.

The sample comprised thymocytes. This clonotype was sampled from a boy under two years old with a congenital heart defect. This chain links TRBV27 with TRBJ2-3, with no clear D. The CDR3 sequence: CASSHGPDTQYF. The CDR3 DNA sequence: TGTGCCAGCAGTCATGGGCCCGATACGCAGTATTTT.